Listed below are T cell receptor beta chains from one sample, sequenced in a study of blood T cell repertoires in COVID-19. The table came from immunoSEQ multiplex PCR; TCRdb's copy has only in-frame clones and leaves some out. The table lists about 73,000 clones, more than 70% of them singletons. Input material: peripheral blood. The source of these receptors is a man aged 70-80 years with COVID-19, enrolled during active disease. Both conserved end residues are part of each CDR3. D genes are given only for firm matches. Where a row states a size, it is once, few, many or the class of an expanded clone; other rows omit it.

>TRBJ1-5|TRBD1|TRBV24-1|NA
TGTGCCGCCGGGGGGACAGGGGGTCCCTCGGGTGGGCCCCAGCATTTT
CAAGGTGGPSGGPQHF
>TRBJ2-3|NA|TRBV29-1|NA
TGCAGCGTTGATCGTCGGGAGACCTCAGATACGCAGTATTTT
CSVDRRETSDTQYF
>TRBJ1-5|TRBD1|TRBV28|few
TGTGCCAGCAGTTACAGGGGGATGGGCAATCAGCCCCAGCATTTT
CASSYRGMGNQPQHF
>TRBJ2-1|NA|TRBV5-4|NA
TGTGCCAGCAGCCCCGGGAAATTCTCCTACAATGAGCAGTTCTTC
CASSPGKFSYNEQFF
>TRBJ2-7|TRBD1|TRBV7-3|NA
TGTGCCAGCAGCCCTCGGACAGGGGACGAGCAGTACTTC
CASSPRTGDEQYF
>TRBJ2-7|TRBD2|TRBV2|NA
TGTGCCAGCGGAGAGCGGGGGATCTCCTACGAGCAGTACTTC
CASGERGISYEQYF
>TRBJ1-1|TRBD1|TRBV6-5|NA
TGTGCCAGCAGTTTCGGGACAGGGGTAGCGACTGAAGCTTTCTTT
CASSFGTGVATEAFF
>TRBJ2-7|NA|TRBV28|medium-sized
TGTGCCAGCATCAAAGCTAGCGCTGCCTACGAGCAGTACTTC
CASIKASAAYEQYF
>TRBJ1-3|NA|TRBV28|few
TGTGCCAGCAGTTTCCGGGAGCGCTTTGGAAACACCATATATTTT
CASSFRERFGNTIYF
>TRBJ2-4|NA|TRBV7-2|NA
TGTGCCAGCAGCCCCTTCGGGGGAGTAGCTCAGTACTTC
CASSPFGGVAQYF
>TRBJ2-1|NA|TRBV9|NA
TGTGCCAGCAGCGTAAGTTTCAACTCTCTCTCCTACAATGAGCAGTTCTTC
CASSVSFNSLSYNEQFF
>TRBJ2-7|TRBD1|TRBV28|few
TGTGCCAGCAGTCGACAGGGTTTTGACTACGAGCAGTACTTC
CASSRQGFDYEQYF
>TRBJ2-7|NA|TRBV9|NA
TGTGCCAGCAGCCCCGGTCCTGACTCCTACGAGCAGTACTTC
CASSPGPDSYEQYF
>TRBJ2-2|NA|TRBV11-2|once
TGTGCCAGCAGCTTGCAGGGCCGAAGGGCCGGGGAGCTGTTTTTT
CASSLQGRRAGELFF
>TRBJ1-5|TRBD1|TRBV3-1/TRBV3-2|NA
TGTGCCAGCAGCCAAGATAAGGGGGCTGATCAGCCCCAGCATTTT
CASSQDKGADQPQHF
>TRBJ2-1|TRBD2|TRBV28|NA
TGTGCCAGCAGGACCGGGACTAGCGGATACAATGAGCAGTTCTTC
CASRTGTSGYNEQFF
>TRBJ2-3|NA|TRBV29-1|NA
TGCAGCGTTGAAAGGGGGAAACGAGATACGCAGTATTTT
CSVERGKRDTQYF
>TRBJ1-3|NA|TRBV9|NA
TGTGCCAGCAGCGTAGAAGCTCCCTCTGGAAACACCATATATTTT
CASSVEAPSGNTIYF
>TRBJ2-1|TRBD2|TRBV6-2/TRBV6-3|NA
TGTGCCAGCAGTTACTCGGTGACGGCGACTAGCGGGATTCCCAATGAGCAGTTCTTC
CASSYSVTATSGIPNEQFF
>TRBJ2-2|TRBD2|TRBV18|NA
TGTGCCAGCTCACCTTCGGCCCAGCGGGGTAACACCGGGGAGCTGTTTTTT
CASSPSAQRGNTGELFF
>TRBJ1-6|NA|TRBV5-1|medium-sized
TGCGCCAGCACGACAGACCCAGGGGTTGATAATTCACCCCTCCACTTT
CASTTDPGVDNSPLHF
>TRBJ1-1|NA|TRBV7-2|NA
TGTGCCAGCAGCTTAAACAGAATTATGAACACTGAAGCTTTCTTT
CASSLNRIMNTEAFF
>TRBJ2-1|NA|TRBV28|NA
TGTGCCAGCAGCCCGTATAAGGACAAGCAGTTCTTC
CASSPYKDKQFF
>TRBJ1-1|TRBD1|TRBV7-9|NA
TGTGCCAGCAGGCCCCCCGGTCACAGGGGTGAAGCTTTCTTT
CASRPPGHRGEAFF
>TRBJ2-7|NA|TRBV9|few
TGTGCCAGCAGCGTAGAAGCCCGCCCCGGAGGCGGCGAGCAGTACTTC
CASSVEARPGGGEQYF
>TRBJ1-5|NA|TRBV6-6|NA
TGTGCCACCACGCCAGGGATGGATCAGCCCCAGCATTTT
CATTPGMDQPQHF
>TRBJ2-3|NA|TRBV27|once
TGTGCCAGCAGTTTATTCGCTATTTCCCCCACAGATACGCAGTATTTT
CASSLFAISPTDTQYF
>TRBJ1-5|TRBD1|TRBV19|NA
TGTGCCAGTACCACAGGGGATGTAGGCAATCAGCCCCAGCATTTT
CASTTGDVGNQPQHF
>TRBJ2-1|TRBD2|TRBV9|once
TGTGCCAGCAGCGTAGCGGGAGGGCCGAGTGAGCAGTTCTTC
CASSVAGGPSEQFF
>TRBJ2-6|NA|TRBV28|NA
TGTGCCAGCAGTTTGCGTCCAGGGTCTGGGGCCAACGTCCTGACTTTC
CASSLRPGSGANVLTF
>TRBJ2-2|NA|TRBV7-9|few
TGTGCCAGCAGTTACAGAAGGAACACCGGGGAGCTGTTTTTT
CASSYRRNTGELFF
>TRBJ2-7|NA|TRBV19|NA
TGTGCCAGTACTGGCAGACAGGCGCCCTACGAGCAGTACTTC
CASTGRQAPYEQYF
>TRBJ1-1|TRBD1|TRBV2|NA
TGTGCCAGCAGCGCCGGGACAGGGACTGAAGCTTTCTTT
CASSAGTGTEAFF
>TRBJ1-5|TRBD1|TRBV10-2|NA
TGCGCCAGCAGAGACAGGGTCAATCAGCCCCAGCATTTT
CASRDRVNQPQHF
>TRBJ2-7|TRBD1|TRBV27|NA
TGTGCCAGCAGCCAGGACAGGGACTACGAGCAGTACTTC
CASSQDRDYEQYF
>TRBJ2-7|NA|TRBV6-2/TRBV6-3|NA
TGTGCCAGCAGCCTAGACAGGTACGAGCAGTACTTC
CASSLDRYEQYF
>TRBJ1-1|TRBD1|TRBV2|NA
TGTGCCAGCAGGGCAGGGGGCGCGGACACTGAAGCTTTCTTT
CASRAGGADTEAFF
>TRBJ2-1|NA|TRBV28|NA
TGTGCCAGCAGTTTAGGGCCGGGAGCAATCAATGAGCAGTTCTTC
CASSLGPGAINEQFF
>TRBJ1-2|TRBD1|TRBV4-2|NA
TGTGCCAGCAGCCAAGAGTCCTGGGACAGCGCGAATCTATTATTC
CASSQESWDSANLLF
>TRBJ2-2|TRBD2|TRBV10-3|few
TGTGCCATCAGCGGGGCTACTACTCCGGGACTAGCGGTTAACACCGGGGAGCTGTTTTTT
CAISGATTPGLAVNTGELFF
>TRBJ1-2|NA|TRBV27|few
TGTGCCAGCACCCTCCACGGGGGATTGAATGGCTACACCTTC
CASTLHGGLNGYTF
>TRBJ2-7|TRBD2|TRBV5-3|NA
TGTGCCAGAAGCGAAACCCAAAACCCGGGACTACCCTCCTACGAGCAGTACTTC
CARSETQNPGLPSYEQYF
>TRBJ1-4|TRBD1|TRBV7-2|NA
TGTGCCAGCAGCTTAGCGGGGACAGGGGGCACTGAAAAACTGTTTTTT
CASSLAGTGGTEKLFF
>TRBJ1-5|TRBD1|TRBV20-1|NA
TGCAGTGCTAGTTCCGCAGACAGGGTTCAGCCCCAGCATTTT
CSASSADRVQPQHF
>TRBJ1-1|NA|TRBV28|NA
TGTGCCAGCAAGACACACACTGAAGCTTTCTTT
CASKTHTEAFF
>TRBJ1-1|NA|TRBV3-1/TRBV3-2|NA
TGTGCCAGCAGCCGTCCAGGGCTGGGGACTGAAGCTTTCTTT
CASSRPGLGTEAFF
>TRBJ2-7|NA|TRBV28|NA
TGTGCCAGCAGTTTGCCTAGCATTTACGAGCAGTACTTC
CASSLPSIYEQYF
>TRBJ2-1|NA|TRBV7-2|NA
TGTGCCAGCAGCTCGAGGGGGACCTACTACAATGAGCAGTTCTTC
CASSSRGTYYNEQFF
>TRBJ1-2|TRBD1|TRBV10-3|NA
TGTGCCATCAGTGAGTCGACAGGGGGCTATGGCTACACCTTC
CAISESTGGYGYTF
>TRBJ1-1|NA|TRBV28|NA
TGTGCCAGCAGCGAACACAGAAGTTATAAAGCTTTCTTT
CASSEHRSYKAFF
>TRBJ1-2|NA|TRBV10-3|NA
TGTGCCATCAGTGATTCAACAGCCGTCTATGGCTACACCTTC
CAISDSTAVYGYTF
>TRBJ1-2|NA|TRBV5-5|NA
TGTGCCAGCAGCTTTTCTCAGGGTTCGAGAGGTACCTTC
CASSFSQGSRGTF
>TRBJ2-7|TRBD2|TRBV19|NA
TGTGCCACCTCGAACAAGGGGAGGGGCGTATACGAGCAGTACTTC
CATSNKGRGVYEQYF
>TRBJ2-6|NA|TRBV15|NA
TGTGCCACCAAAAGGGGGTCTGGGGCCAACGTCCTGACTTTC
CATKRGSGANVLTF